This is a list of T cell receptor beta chains from one sample in a study of human T cells and chemical hapten exposure. Each CDR3 protein is one row after TCRdb ran MiXCR on the RACE reads. The sample carries some 80,000 distinct CDR3 sequences, around a tenth recorded once. This specimen consisted of whole blood, obtained in connection with sensitization to the hapten diphenylcyclopropenone (DPC). These receptors originate from a man aged 18 to 30 with alopecia areata. Some clones in this sample may be carry-over from other donors' samples. Each CDR3 is given with its conserved first and last residue. A D gene is named only where the DNA matches it firmly. A row's size may be missing; if present it is once, few, many or a size class.

>TRBJ1-5|TRBD1|TRBV4-3|NA
TGCGCCAGCAGCCAAGATTATAACAGGGGAGAGCAGCCCCAGCATTTT
CASSQDYNRGEQPQHF
>TRBJ2-7|TRBD2|TRBV7-6|many
TGTGCCAGCAGCCTGGGACTAGCGGGGGCTAACTACGAGCAGTACTTC
CASSLGLAGANYEQYF
>TRBJ1-1|NA|TRBV3-1|many
TGTGCCAGCAGCTATATGAACACTGAAGCTTTCTTT
CASSYMNTEAFF
>TRBJ1-1|NA|TRBV20-1|NA
TGCAGTGCTAGAGGGGCAGGACTGTTGAACACTGAAGCTTTCTTT
CSARGAGLLNTEAFF
>TRBJ2-5|TRBD1|TRBV7-6|few
TGTGCCAGCAGCTTAACCAGGGGGCAAGAGACCCAGTACTTC
CASSLTRGQETQYF
>TRBJ1-5|NA|TRBV4-1|many
TGCGCCAGCAGCCACCGAATCGATAGCAATCAGCCCCAGCATTTT
CASSHRIDSNQPQHF
>TRBJ1-1|TRBD1|TRBV4-1|NA
TGCGCCAGCAGCGGAGGGACAGCGGGAACTGAAGCTTTCTTT
CASSGGTAGTEAFF
>TRBJ1-1|NA|TRBV4-3|NA
TGCGCCAGCAGCCAAGATCGAGGGGGGAACACTGAAGCTTTCTTT
CASSQDRGGNTEAFF
>TRBJ1-5|NA|TRBV24-1|NA
TGTGCCACCAGCGGTCAGGGATTAGGTCAGCCCCAGCATTTT
CATSGQGLGQPQHF
>TRBJ1-1|NA|TRBV27|few
TGTGCCAGCAGTTTAGTGGGGGCTGGTGCTTTAAACACTGAAGCTTTCTTT
CASSLVGAGALNTEAFF
>TRBJ2-5|TRBD1|TRBV19|few
TGTGCCAGTAGCTCCATACCGGTGGGACAGGCCGAGGAGACCCAGTACTTC
CASSSIPVGQAEETQYF
>TRBJ2-2|TRBD2|TRBV20-1|NA
TGCAGTGCTACATCCGGACTAGCGGGGGGTTCCGGGGAGCTGTTTTTT
CSATSGLAGGSGELFF
>TRBJ1-5|NA|TRBV27|many
TGTGCCAGCAGCAACACGGATAGCAATCAGCCCCAGCATTTT
CASSNTDSNQPQHF
>TRBJ1-5|NA|TRBV2|NA
TGTGCCAGCAGCGAAGGGATTAATCAGCCCCAGCATTTT
CASSEGINQPQHF
>TRBJ1-2|NA|TRBV27|NA
TGTGCCAGCAGTTTTTCGGTCCGAAGGGGACGGCTTAACTATGGCTACACCTTC
CASSFSVRRGRLNYGYTF
>TRBJ1-5|TRBD1|TRBV5-6|few
TGTGCCAGCAGCCCGGCCGGGACAGGATTTAATCAGCCCCAGCATTTT
CASSPAGTGFNQPQHF
>TRBJ1-5|NA|TRBV7-9|NA
TGTGCCAGCAGCTTAGACGGAAATCAGGCCCAGCATTTT
CASSLDGNQAQHF